This TCR beta chain is from a study of blood T cells in healthy people across ages. Across the study: The template switching approach captured approximately one barcoded beta molecule for every two T cells.

A J-beta primer mix and a sample-barcoded 5' primer were used in a second PCR of about 6 to 12 cycles. TCRdb reanalysed the 5' RACE reads using MiXCR and keeps one entry per CDR3 protein. Among more than 750,000 distinct CDR3 sequences listed, 29% were seen once. At least 7 million PBMCs were isolated per sample. Trimming pared 0 bases from V and 4 bases from J, leaving 17 bases between. CDR1 is SGHRS, CDR2 YFSETQ, per germline. The CDR3 sequence is 16 residues long. These sequences were also reported in another study, on T cells of mothers and their children.

V usage is TRBV5-1 and J usage is TRBJ2-7; D unresolved. Material for sequencing was blood. The sequence was obtained from a woman aged 40 to 49 in good health. The CDR3 loop is CASSLGPRQMVYEQYF. The CDR3 DNA reads TGCGCCAGCAGCTTGGGACCTAGGCAGATGGTTTACGAGCAGTACTTC.